This T cell receptor beta chain was sequenced in a study of T cell repertoires in cytomegalovirus infection. Losses at the gene ends were 6 bases for V and 2 bases for J; bases not matched to a gene: 7. This CDR3 is built from 15 residues. Germline V gene data show CDR1 as MDHEN and CDR2 as SYDVKM. This clonotype has only a few counts. TCRdb itself ran the reads through MiXCR, one entry per CDR3 protein. This sample has roughly 720,000 distinct CDR3 sequences, with roughly 35% found just once. The genes are TRBV28 and TRBJ2-3; 8 nucleotides match TRBD2. This receptor was identified in a human donor in good health (CMV status not recorded). Some clones in this sample may be carry-over from other donors' samples. The sequenced material came from PBMCs. CDR3 DNA sequence: TGTGCCAGCAGGCTTGAGCGGGAGATCACAGATACGCAGTATTTT. Translation gives CASRLEREITDTQYF.